A single sample is the source of the 28 T cell receptor beta chains below, sequenced in a study of T cell responses to AZD1222 COVID-19 vaccine. The repertoire was sequenced with immunoSEQ multiplex PCR; TCRdb's copy has only in-frame clones and lacks some. The sample contains around 99,000 clones, more than 75% of which appear only once. Material: peripheral blood, obtained 28 days after the second AZD1222 dose. The source is an adult who received the AZD1222 COVID-19 vaccine.

This clone has ten or more counts. V is TRBV7-9 and J is TRBJ1-5, with unresolved D. The germline V gene has CDR1 SEHNR and CDR2 FQNEAQ (reference sequence). V was clipped by 1 base and J by 0 bases, with 16 bases between them. The CDR3 is 18 amino acids. CDR3 nucleotides: TGTGCCAGCAGCTTAGAGGATACAGCGATATATAGCAATCAGCCCCAGCATTTT. Residues: CASSLEDTAIYSNQPQHF.

The J gene is TRBJ2-1, the V gene TRBV19, with 7 positions matching TRBD1. This CDR3 spans 12 amino acids. Germline-derived CDR1 and CDR2 are LNHDA and SQIVND (reference sequence). The trim removed 7 bases at V and 9 bases at J, leaving 6 bases unmatched. The CDR3 nucleotides read TGTGCCAGTACGAGTTCAGGGGGTGAGCAGTTCTTC. This translates into CASTSSGGEQFF.

The genes are TRBV2 and TRBJ2-1; the match to TRBD2 covers 9 bases. The CDR3 has 15 residues. Germline V gives CDR1 SNHLY, CDR2 FYNNEI. With V trimmed by 8 bases and J by 8 bases, 13 bases remained unmatched. The CDR3 is CASQSLAGPLDEQFF. The CDR3 DNA reads as TGTGCCAGCCAGAGTCTAGCGGGGCCCTTAGATGAGCAGTTCTTC.

This chain uses TRBV4-3 with TRBJ1-1; D might be TRBD1 (6 bases). Germline lookup yields CDR1 LGHNA and CDR2 YSLEER. The length of the CDR3 is 15 residues. Trimming stripped 4 bases from V and 0 bases from J, with 12 bases between. The CDR3 region is CASSRDDRLNTEAFF. In DNA form, the CDR3 reads TGCGCCAGCAGCCGAGACGACAGGCTGAACACTGAAGCTTTCTTT.

The chain uses TRBV30 and TRBJ1-6; D gene unclear. Trimming removed 6 bases from V and 0 bases from J, with 12 bases in between. The length of the CDR3 is 15 residues. Per the germline V gene, CDR1 is GTSNPN and CDR2 is SVGIG (reference sequence). CDR3 coding DNA: TGTGCCTGCAAATTCGGGAGCTCCTATAATTCACCCCTCCACTTT. Translating gives CACKFGSSYNSPLHF.

The chain joins TRBV10-3 to TRBJ2-2, with D maybe TRBD1 (6 bases). Germline loops: CDR1 ENHRY, CDR2 SYGVKD. V shed 6 bases and J shed 1 base, with 18 bases lying between them. The CDR3 consists of 17 residues. Here the CDR3 reads CAISGTQGNQNTGELFF. The CDR3 DNA follows: TGTGCCATCAGCGGAACTCAGGGGAATCAGAACACCGGGGAGCTGTTTTTT.

This clone was detected only once. The genes are TRBV7-9 and TRBJ2-5; D may be TRBD2 (5 bases). The V gene's germline CDR1 is SEHNR and CDR2 FQNEAQ (reference sequence). The ends were cut back, 5 bases at V and 5 bases at J, with 12 bases in the middle. The CDR3 extends over 13 amino acids. The CDR3: CASSGLGTETQYF. In DNA form, the CDR3 reads TGTGCCAGCAGCGGACTGGGTACGGAGACCCAGTACTTC.

The V call is TRBV10-3, the J call TRBJ1-5, with no clear D. V lost 0 bases and J 0 bases, leaving 9 bases between the germline ends. This CDR3 comprises 16 residues. Germline-derived CDR1 and CDR2 are ENHRY and SYGVKD. CDR3 sequence reads: CAISESSLISNQPQHF. The CDR3 nucleotides read TGTGCCATCAGTGAGTCGAGCCTTATTAGCAATCAGCCCCAGCATTTT.

This chain links TRBV6-5 with TRBJ1-2; D is unclear. The V gene lost 5 bases and the J gene lost 2 bases, with 12 bases spanning the gap. The CDR3 loop spans 14 amino acids. Germline V gene sequence: CDR1 MNHEY, CDR2 SVGAGI. The CDR3 nucleotides are TGTGCCAGCAGTCAGCCTAGGGTGAACTATGGCTACACCTTC. As protein: CASSQPRVNYGYTF.

The V call is TRBV5-4, the J call TRBJ2-7, with D unclear. The V end lost 0 bases, the J end lost 7 bases, and 17 bases lay between the germline ends. The CDR3 spans 15 residues. Per germline, CDR1 SGHNT and CDR2 YYREEE (reference sequence). The CDR3 bases are TGTGCCAGCAGCTTGGGGGGTATTGGGTTTCGGGAGCAGTACTTC. This sequence encodes CASSLGGIGFREQYF. The entire variable domain, with the rest obtained from reference TRBV5-4 and TRBJ2-7, is as follows: ETGVTQSPTHLIKTRGQQVTLRCSSQSGHNTVSWYQQALGQGPQFIFQYYREEENGRGNFPPRFSGLQFPNYSSELNVNALELDDSALYLCASSLGGIGFREQYFGPGTRLTVT.

The chain couples TRBV3-1 (or the pseudogene TRBV3-2) to TRBJ2-1; 11 nucleotides match TRBD2. The length of the CDR3 is 18 residues. The junction had 5 bases not matched to a gene; V was cut back by 0 bases and J by 1 base. CDR1 is LGHDT and CDR2 is YNNKEL in the germline V gene (reference sequence). The CDR3, as DNA: TGTGCCAGCAGCCAAGATCAACTAGCGGGGGCGTCCTACAATGAGCAGTTCTTC. Protein sequence: CASSQDQLAGASYNEQFF.

This sequence joins TRBV12-5 and TRBJ2-5; the match to TRBD2 covers 8 bases. The germline CDR1 and CDR2 sequences are LGHNT and FRNRAP. After removal of 6 bases from V and 7 bases from J, the junction contained 7 bases not matched to a gene. This CDR3 comprises 13 residues. The CDR3 is CASGPPGRATQYF. CDR3 DNA sequence: TGTGCTAGTGGCCCACCCGGGAGGGCGACCCAGTACTTC. Drawing the rest from reference TRBV12-5 and TRBJ2-5, the complete variable domain is DARVTQTPRHKVTEMGQEVTMRCQPILGHNTVFWYRQTMMQGLELLAYFRNRAPLDDSGMPKDRFSAEMPDATLATLKIQPSEPRDSAVYFCASGPPGRATQYFGPGTRLLVL.

V gene TRBV6-6 combines with J gene TRBJ2-1, with D possibly being TRBD2 (5 bases). Trimming removed 2 bases at V and 4 bases at J, with 12 bases between. Germline assignment: CDR1 MNHNY and CDR2 SVGAGI (reference sequence). This CDR3 comprises 15 residues. The CDR3 reads CASSYIAPDYNEQFF. CDR3 sequence (DNA): TGTGCCAGCAGTTACATAGCGCCCGATTACAATGAGCAGTTCTTC.

This clone has just a few counts. V and J are TRBV2 and TRBJ2-7, with TRBD1 as a possible D gene (6 bases). The length of the CDR3 is 12 residues. Between the trimmed V and J ends, which lost 6 bases and 7 bases, there was a span of 13 bases. Germline assignment: CDR1 SNHLY and CDR2 FYNNEI. CDR3 sequence reads: CASSRDIGEQYF. The CDR3 DNA reads as TGTGCCAGCAGCCGGGACATAGGGGAGCAGTACTTC.

This clone was counted a single time. The CDR3 DNA sequence: TGTGCCAGCAGCTTAATTTATCAGCCCCAGCATTTT. It codes for CASSLIYQPQHF. The chain couples TRBV7-2 to TRBJ1-5, with D uncertain. This CDR3 contains 12 residues. Between the trimmed V and J ends, which lost 2 bases and 5 bases, there was a span of 4 bases. Germline values: CDR1 SGHTA, CDR2 FQGNSA.

J is TRBJ2-5 and V is TRBV24-1; D is undetermined. Per germline, CDR1 KGHDR and CDR2 SFDVKD. This CDR3 is built from 11 residues. The ends were cut back, 0 bases at V and 9 bases at J, with 4 bases in the middle. The CDR3 reads CATSDLGAQYF. The CDR3 DNA reads as TGTGCCACCAGTGATTTGGGGGCCCAGTACTTC.

The gene calls are TRBV19 and TRBJ1-5, with D hard to call. Germline V gene lookup returns CDR1 LNHDA and CDR2 SQIVND (reference sequence). The CDR3 runs to 15 residues. The V and J ends lost 7 bases and 0 bases respectively, with 13 bases between them. CDR3 amino acids: CASTRLEGSNQPQHF. The CDR3, as DNA: TGTGCCAGTACCCGGTTGGAGGGTAGCAATCAGCCCCAGCATTTT. Based on the CDR3 plus reference TRBV19 and TRBJ1-5, the full variable domain is DGGITQSPKYLFRKEGQNVTLSCEQNLNHDAMYWYRQDPGQGLRLIYYSQIVNDFQKGDIAEGYSVSREKKESFPLTVTSAQKNPTAFYLCASTRLEGSNQPQHFGDGTRLSIL.

This clone was recorded a few times. The chain links TRBV11-2 to TRBJ2-7; 9 positions agree with TRBD1. CDR1 and CDR2 from the germline V gene are SGHAT and FQNNGV. V was pared by 4 bases and J by 4 bases, with 5 bases of the junction left unmatched. This CDR3 has 14 amino acids. The CDR3 here is CASSSGQGRYEQYF. DNA for the CDR3: TGTGCCAGCAGCTCGGGACAGGGTCGGTACGAGCAGTACTTC. Drawing the rest from reference TRBV11-2 and TRBJ2-7, the complete variable domain is EAGVAQSPRYKIIEKRQSVAFWCNPISGHATLYWYQQILGQGPKLLIQFQNNGVVDDSQLPKDRFSAERLKGVDSTLKIQPAKLEDSAVYLCASSSGQGRYEQYFGPGTRLTVT.

The chain links TRBV5-1 to TRBJ2-7; weak D call: TRBD1 (5 bases). Germline lookup yields CDR1 SGHRS and CDR2 YFSETQ. The CDR3 runs to 15 residues. V was trimmed by 4 bases and J by 3 bases, leaving 17 bases between them. CDR3 sequence (DNA): TGCGCCAGCAGCGCCTCAGGGAAGCCGCACTACGAGCAGTACTTC. The encoded protein is CASSASGKPHYEQYF.

V usage is TRBV19 and J usage is TRBJ2-7; TRBD1 agrees at 12 bases. CDR1 is LNHDA, CDR2 SQIVND, per germline (reference sequence). This CDR3 region has 12 residues. With 9 bases clipped from V and 6 bases from J, the junction kept 3 bases outside the gene matches. CDR3 region: CASRDRGREQYF. CDR3 bases: TGTGCCAGCCGGGACAGGGGGCGCGAGCAGTACTTC.

The chain couples TRBV3-1 (or the pseudogene TRBV3-2) to TRBJ1-3; D unclear. Germline assignment: CDR1 LGHDT and CDR2 YNNKEL (reference sequence). V was pared by 3 bases and J by 2 bases, with 8 bases between. There are 14 residues in the CDR3. The CDR3 sequence is CASSHSRPGNTIYF. The DNA for the CDR3 is TGTGCCAGCAGCCACAGCCGACCTGGAAACACCATATATTTT.

This clone occurred a few times. The gene calls are TRBV6-5 and TRBJ2-2; D unresolved. The ends were cut back, 7 bases at V and 0 bases at J, with 12 bases in the middle. Germline V gene sequence: CDR1 MNHEY, CDR2 SVGAGI. The CDR3 runs 15 residues. The DNA of the CDR3 is TGTGCCAGCAAAATTCCCATATCGAACACCGGGGAGCTGTTTTTT. Translation gives CASKIPISNTGELFF.

The CDR3 loop is CATSPQPGPPSYNEQFF. The CDR3 region has the DNA TGTGCCACCAGCCCCCAACCGGGACCCCCCTCTTACAATGAGCAGTTCTTC. The chain employs TRBV24-1 and TRBJ2-1; D tentatively fits TRBD1 or TRBD2 (5 bases each). The CDR3 runs to 17 residues. Germline V lookup: CDR1 KGHDR, CDR2 SFDVKD. V was trimmed by 7 bases and J by 4 bases, leaving 22 bases between them.

This rearrangement joins TRBV5-6 to TRBJ2-1; no reliable D call. The germline V and J ends were trimmed by 0 bases and 3 bases, with 4 bases remaining between them. CDR1 and CDR2 from the germline V gene are SGHDT and YYEEEE. The CDR3 loop spans 13 amino acids. The CDR3 protein is CASSLGDYNEQFF. CDR3 bases: TGTGCCAGCAGCTTGGGGGACTACAATGAGCAGTTCTTC.

The chain carries TRBV7-8 and TRBJ2-7; a weak D match, TRBD1 (6 bases). The V and J ends lost 5 bases and 2 bases respectively, with 16 bases between them. The CDR3 has 15 residues. The germline CDR1 and CDR2 sequences are SGHVS and FQNEAQ. The CDR3 nucleotides are TGTGCCAGCAGCCCCAGGGGCCACGCGGCCTACGAGCAGTACTTC. Its protein is CASSPRGHAAYEQYF.

V gene TRBV15 combines with J gene TRBJ2-3, with D possibly TRBD1 on 6 matching bases. V was trimmed by 3 bases and J by 1 base, leaving 14 bases between them. Germline loops: CDR1 LNHNV, CDR2 YYDKDF (reference sequence). The CDR3 sequence is 16 residues long. The CDR3: CATSRDQGFGTDTQYF. CDR3 coding DNA: TGTGCCACCAGCAGGGATCAGGGGTTTGGCACAGATACGCAGTATTTT.

The rearrangement uses TRBV5-1 and TRBJ1-2; 9 nucleotides agree with TRBD1. Looked up from germline, CDR1 is SGHRS and CDR2 is YFSETQ. CDR3 length: 16 residues. J lost 7 bases, V lost 3 bases, and 13 bases had no gene match. CDR3 coding DNA: TGCGCCAGCAGCTCTTCCCTACAGGGGGCAATGAGTGGCTACACCTTC. Translated, it gives CASSSSLQGAMSGYTF.

The chain is built from TRBV2 and TRBJ2-2; TRBD2 agrees at 8 bases. The J segment lost 2 bases and the V segment lost 5 bases, leaving 19 bases of the junction unmatched. Germline loops: CDR1 SNHLY, CDR2 FYNNEI. The CDR3 length is 20 residues. As DNA, the CDR3 is TGTGCCAGCAGTAAGAGGCGGGCCAACTGGCTAGCGGGCAACACCGGGGAGCTGTTTTTT. Translation gives CASSKRRANWLAGNTGELFF. The full variable domain, completed using reference TRBV2 and TRBJ2-2, is EPEVTQTPSHQVTQMGQEVILRCVPISNHLYFYWYRQILGQKVEFLVSFYNNEISEKSEIFDDQFSVERPDGSNFTLKIRSTKLEDSAMYFCASSKRRANWLAGNTGELFFGEGSRLTVL.